The 18 T cell receptor beta chains given below trace back to one sample, sequenced in a study of blood T cell repertoires in COVID-19. The protocol was immunoSEQ multiplex PCR, while the TCRdb copy is restricted to in-frame clones and leaves out a portion. The table records 180,000 or so clones, more than 70% of them present only once. Sequencing used peripheral blood. Receptor source: a person aged 65-85 years with COVID-19, enrolled during active disease.

The chain employs TRBV9 and TRBJ1-4; 7 bases match TRBD1. This CDR3 region has 14 residues. V shed 4 bases, J shed 4 bases, and the junction held 4 bases outside the gene matches. From germline, CDR1 is SGDLS and CDR2 YYNGEE. This chain's CDR3 is CASSLTGINEKLFF. CDR3 in DNA: TGTGCCAGCAGCTTGACAGGGATTAATGAAAAACTGTTTTTT.

This chain connects TRBV24-1 to TRBJ2-1; TRBD2 matches at 8 bases. V lost 3 bases and J lost 5; bases outside the gene matches: 11. Germline V gives CDR1 KGHDR, CDR2 SFDVKD. This CDR3 region has 17 residues. DNA of the CDR3: TGTGCCACCAGTGATGTTGGGACTAGTGGTTGGAACAATGAGCAGTTCTTC. Its protein is CATSDVGTSGWNNEQFF.

This clone came up a few times. The V call is TRBV19, the J call TRBJ2-3; TRBD2 matches 8 bases. The CDR3 has 15 residues. V dropped 4 bases and J dropped 3; count of bases not matched to a gene: 6. CDR1 is LNHDA and CDR2 is SQIVND in the germline V gene (reference sequence). The CDR3 nucleotides are TGTGCCAGTAGTACCGGGGGGGCGTGGACAGATACGCAGTATTTT. Its translation: CASSTGGAWTDTQYF.

The chain couples TRBV5-6 to TRBJ2-1; 9 bases are shared with TRBD2. Germline values: CDR1 SGHDT, CDR2 YYEEEE. This CDR3 has 19 amino acids. The junction had 11 bases not matched to a gene; V was cut back by 1 base and J by 0 bases. CDR3 bases: TGTGCCAGCAGCTTGAAACGGGGTCGAGCGGGAGGCTCCTACAATGAGCAGTTCTTC. It encodes CASSLKRGRAGGSYNEQFF.

The chain combines TRBV15 with TRBJ1-5, with D possibly TRBD1 on 5 matching bases. Germline CDR1 and CDR2: LNHNV and YYDKDF (reference sequence). Trimming pared 4 bases from V and 8 bases from J, leaving 15 bases between. There are 14 residues in the CDR3. The CDR3 spells CATSTGGPGEPQHF. The CDR3 nucleotides read TGTGCCACCAGCACCGGGGGTCCGGGAGAGCCCCAGCATTTT.

The chain is built from TRBV5-4 and TRBJ2-1; D is possibly TRBD1 (5 bases). This CDR3 is built from 15 residues. The germline V gene encodes CDR1 SGHNT and CDR2 YYREEE (reference sequence). Trimming took 4 bases from V and 4 from J, leaving 15 bases between them. CDR3 residues: CASSQGSTRYNEQFF. CDR3 DNA: TGTGCCAGCAGCCAGGGCTCGACACGGTACAATGAGCAGTTCTTC.

The V call is TRBV7-8, the J call TRBJ1-5, with a tentative D call TRBD1 (6 bases). With 5 bases removed from V and 7 bases from J, the gap between germline ends came to 15 bases. The CDR3 consists of 14 residues. The germline V gene has CDR1 SGHVS and CDR2 FQNEAQ. The CDR3 is CASSRNRDAQPQHF. The CDR3 region has the DNA TGTGCCAGCAGCCGGAACAGGGACGCCCAGCCCCAGCATTTT.

This clone was seen a few times. The V and J genes are TRBV6-5 and TRBJ2-1; D remains ambiguous. Germline V gene sequence: CDR1 MNHEY, CDR2 SVGAGI. The CDR3 has 13 amino acids. V lost 4 bases to trimming and J lost 8 bases, with 12 bases between them. The CDR3 loop is CASSFINLHEQFF. The CDR3 DNA reads as TGTGCCAGCAGTTTCATCAACTTACATGAGCAGTTCTTC.

This clone was detected only a few times. Other DNA sequences in this specimen translate into the identical CDR3. J is TRBJ1-3 and V is TRBV5-1, with no clear D. Germline values: CDR1 SGHRS, CDR2 YFSETQ. The germline V and J ends were trimmed by 1 base and 0 bases, with 8 bases remaining between them. The length of the CDR3 is 15 residues. CDR3 nucleotides: TGCGCCAGCAGCTTGAACAGCGGCTCTGGAAACACCATATATTTT. It yields the protein CASSLNSGSGNTIYF.

This clone came up once. The chain links TRBV15 to TRBJ1-1; TRBD1 matches at 7 bases. Per the germline V gene, CDR1 is LNHNV and CDR2 is YYDKDF (reference sequence). The trim removed 2 bases at V and 0 bases at J, leaving 3 bases unmatched. The CDR3 spans 15 residues. The CDR3 protein is CATSRSGTVNTEAFF. In DNA form, the CDR3 reads TGTGCCACCAGCAGATCCGGGACAGTGAACACTGAAGCTTTCTTT.

The V call is TRBV19, the J call TRBJ2-7; 11 nucleotides agree with TRBD2. Germline-derived CDR1 and CDR2 are LNHDA and SQIVND (reference sequence). V trimming: 6 bases; J trimming: 7 bases; junction bases outside the gene matches: 35. The CDR3 covers 23 residues. The CDR3 DNA reads TGTGCCAGTAGCATCCCAGAGGGGAGAAGACAGGGTAGACCCGGGACTAGCGGCCAGGAGCAGTACTTC. Translated, it gives CASSIPEGRRQGRPGTSGQEQYF.

The rearrangement links TRBV3-1 (or the pseudogene TRBV3-2) to TRBJ1-6; TRBD1 matches at 7 bases. This CDR3 spans 15 amino acids. The V gene's germline CDR1 is LGHDT and CDR2 YNNKEL (reference sequence). Trimming at V came to 4 bases and at J to 10 bases, leaving 10 bases not matched to a gene. DNA for the CDR3: TGTGCCAGCAGCCCAGACTGGACAGGTTTGTCACCCCTCCACTTT. It encodes CASSPDWTGLSPLHF.

The chain is built from TRBV19 and TRBJ1-3; D perhaps matches TRBD1 (6 bases). Germline V CDR1 and CDR2: LNHDA, SQIVND (reference sequence). The CDR3 contains 15 residues. Trimming took 6 bases from V and 0 from J, leaving 12 bases between them. CDR3 nucleotide sequence: TGTGCCAGTAGCTCGGACAGAAGCTCTGGAAACACCATATATTTT. It codes for CASSSDRSSGNTIYF.

V and J are TRBV19 and TRBJ2-5; the match to TRBD1 covers 8 bases. The CDR3 is 14 amino acids. CDR1 is LNHDA and CDR2 is SQIVND in the germline V gene (reference sequence). V was clipped by 5 bases and J by 2 bases; unmatched bases: 4. The DNA of the CDR3 is TGTGCCAGTAGTTCACGGACAGGGCAAGAGACCCAGTACTTC. It yields the protein CASSSRTGQETQYF. The variable domain in full, completed from reference TRBV19 and TRBJ2-5, reads DGGITQSPKYLFRKEGQNVTLSCEQNLNHDAMYWYRQDPGQGLRLIYYSQIVNDFQKGDIAEGYSVSREKKESFPLTVTSAQKNPTAFYLCASSSRTGQETQYFGPGTRLLVL.

J is TRBJ2-1 and V is TRBV9; TRBD1 matches at 8 bases. Per the germline V gene, CDR1 is SGDLS and CDR2 is YYNGEE. This CDR3 has 16 amino acids. V lost 4 bases and J lost 6; bases outside the gene matches: 12. Here the CDR3 DNA reads TGTGCCAGCAGCACGACACCGGGACAGGTGGGCAATGAGCAGTTCTTC. Its protein product is CASSTTPGQVGNEQFF.

The rearrangement links TRBV19 to TRBJ2-3; 7 bases are a match to TRBD2. The CDR3 sequence is 17 residues long. V was clipped by 3 bases and J by 1 base; unmatched bases: 10. The germline V gene encodes CDR1 LNHDA and CDR2 SQIVND (reference sequence). The DNA for the CDR3 is TGTGCCAGTAGTATTCTCGCTAGCGGAGGGGGCACAGATACGCAGTATTTT. Translating gives CASSILASGGGTDTQYF.

This clone was observed a single time. The chain links TRBV27 to TRBJ2-7, with a tentative D call TRBD2 (6 bases). Trimming left V 6 bases short and J 0 bases short, with 12 bases between. The CDR3 loop spans 14 amino acids. From germline, CDR1 is MNHEY and CDR2 SMNVEV (reference sequence). The DNA of the CDR3 is TGTGCCAGCAGATGGGGGGTAGACTCCTACGAGCAGTACTTC. Residues: CASRWGVDSYEQYF.

V and J are TRBV28 and TRBJ1-2, with a tentative D call TRBD1 (6 bases). CDR1 and CDR2 (germline): MDHEN, SYDVKM. V dropped 3 bases and J dropped 0 bases, with 14 bases sitting between them. This CDR3 spans 16 amino acids. DNA for the CDR3: TGTGCCAGCAGTTTGGGGAGGGCAGGGGCTAACTATGGCTACACCTTC. This translates into CASSLGRAGANYGYTF.